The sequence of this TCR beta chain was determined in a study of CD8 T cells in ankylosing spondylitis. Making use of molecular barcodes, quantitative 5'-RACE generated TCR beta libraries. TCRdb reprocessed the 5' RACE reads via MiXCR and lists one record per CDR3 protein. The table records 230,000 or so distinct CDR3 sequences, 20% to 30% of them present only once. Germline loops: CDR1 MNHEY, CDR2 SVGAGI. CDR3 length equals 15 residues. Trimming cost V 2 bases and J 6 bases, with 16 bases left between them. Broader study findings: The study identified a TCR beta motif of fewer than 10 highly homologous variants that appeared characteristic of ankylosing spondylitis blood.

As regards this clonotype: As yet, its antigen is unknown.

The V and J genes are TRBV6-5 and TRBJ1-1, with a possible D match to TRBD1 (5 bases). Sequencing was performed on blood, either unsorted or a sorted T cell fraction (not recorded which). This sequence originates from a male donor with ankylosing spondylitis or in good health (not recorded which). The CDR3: CASSYPDTTKSEAFF. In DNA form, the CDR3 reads TGTGCCAGCAGTTACCCGGACACAACCAAGTCTGAAGCTTTCTTT.